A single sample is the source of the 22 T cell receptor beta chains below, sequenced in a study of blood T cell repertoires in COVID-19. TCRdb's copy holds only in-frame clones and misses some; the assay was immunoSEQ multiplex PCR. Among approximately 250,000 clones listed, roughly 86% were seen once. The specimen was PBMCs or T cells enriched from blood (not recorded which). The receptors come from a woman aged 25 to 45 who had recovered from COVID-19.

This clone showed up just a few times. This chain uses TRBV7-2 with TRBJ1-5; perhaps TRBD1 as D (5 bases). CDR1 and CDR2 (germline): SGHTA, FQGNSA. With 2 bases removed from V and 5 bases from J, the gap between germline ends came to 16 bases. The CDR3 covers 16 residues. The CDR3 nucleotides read TGTGCCAGCAGCTTATCGACAGCTCTGACCCATCAGCCCCAGCATTTT. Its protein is CASSLSTALTHQPQHF.

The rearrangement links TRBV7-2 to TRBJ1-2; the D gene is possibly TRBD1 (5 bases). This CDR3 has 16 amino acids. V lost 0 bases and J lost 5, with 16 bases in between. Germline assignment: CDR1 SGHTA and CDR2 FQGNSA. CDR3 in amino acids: CASSLAGGSNLYGYTF. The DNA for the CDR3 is TGTGCCAGCAGCTTAGCGGGGGGGTCGAACTTATATGGCTACACCTTC.

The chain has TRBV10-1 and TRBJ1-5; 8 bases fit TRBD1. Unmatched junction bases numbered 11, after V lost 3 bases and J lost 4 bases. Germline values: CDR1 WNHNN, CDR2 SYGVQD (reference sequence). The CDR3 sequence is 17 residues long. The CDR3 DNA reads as TGCGCCAGCAGTGACGGGGCAGGGGGCGCATCAAATCAGCCCCAGCATTTT. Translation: CASSDGAGGASNQPQHF.

The CDR3 region is CASSQGGQPQHF. The CDR3 DNA reads TGTGCCAGCAGTCAGGGAGGTCAGCCCCAGCATTTT. The chain recombines TRBV28 with TRBJ1-5; a weak D match, TRBD1 (5 bases). The CDR3 is made up of 12 amino acids. Germline V gene data show CDR1 as MDHEN and CDR2 as SYDVKM. The V and J ends lost 5 bases and 6 bases respectively, with 8 bases between them.

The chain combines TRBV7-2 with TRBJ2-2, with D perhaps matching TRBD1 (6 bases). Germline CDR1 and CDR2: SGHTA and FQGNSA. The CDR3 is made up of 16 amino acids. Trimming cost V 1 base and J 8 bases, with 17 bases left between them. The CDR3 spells CASSLGSGAYGGELFF. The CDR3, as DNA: TGTGCCAGCAGCTTAGGATCAGGGGCGTATGGGGGGGAGCTGTTTTTT.

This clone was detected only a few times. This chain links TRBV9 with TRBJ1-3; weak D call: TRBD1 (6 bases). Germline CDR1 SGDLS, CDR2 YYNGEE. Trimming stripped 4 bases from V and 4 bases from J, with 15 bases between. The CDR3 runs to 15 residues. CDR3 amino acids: CASSRETGVGNTIYF. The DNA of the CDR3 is TGTGCCAGCAGCCGAGAGACAGGTGTGGGAAACACCATATATTTT.

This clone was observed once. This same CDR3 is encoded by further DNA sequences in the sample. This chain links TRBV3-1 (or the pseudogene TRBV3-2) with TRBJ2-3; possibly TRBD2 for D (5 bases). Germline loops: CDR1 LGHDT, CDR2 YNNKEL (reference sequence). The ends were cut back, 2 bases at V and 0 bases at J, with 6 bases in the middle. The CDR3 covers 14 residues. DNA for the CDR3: TGTGCCAGCAGCCAACGGGGTAGCACAGATACGCAGTATTTT. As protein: CASSQRGSTDTQYF.

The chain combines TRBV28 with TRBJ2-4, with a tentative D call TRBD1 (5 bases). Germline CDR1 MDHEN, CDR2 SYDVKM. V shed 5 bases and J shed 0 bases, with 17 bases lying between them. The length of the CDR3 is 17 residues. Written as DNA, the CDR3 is TGTGCCAGCAGTCAAACTACAGGTTGGGGAGCCAAAAACATTCAGTACTTC. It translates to CASSQTTGWGAKNIQYF. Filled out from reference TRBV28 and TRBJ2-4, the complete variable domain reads DVKVTQSSRYLVKRTGEKVFLECVQDMDHENMFWYRQDPGLGLRLIYFSYDVKMKEKGDIPEGYSVSREKKERFSLILESASTNQTSMYLCASSQTTGWGAKNIQYFGAGTRLSVL.

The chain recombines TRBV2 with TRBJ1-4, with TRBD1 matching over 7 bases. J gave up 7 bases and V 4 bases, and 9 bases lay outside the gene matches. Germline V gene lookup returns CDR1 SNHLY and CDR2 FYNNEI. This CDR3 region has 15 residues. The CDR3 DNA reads TGTGCCAGCAGTGCAGAGGACAGGCCAGTTGAAAAACTGTTTTTT. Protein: CASSAEDRPVEKLFF.

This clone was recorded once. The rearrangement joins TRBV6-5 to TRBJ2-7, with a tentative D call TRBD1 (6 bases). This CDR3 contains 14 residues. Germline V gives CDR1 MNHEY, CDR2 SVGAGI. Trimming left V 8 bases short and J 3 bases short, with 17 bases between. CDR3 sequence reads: CASESRDTRYEQYF. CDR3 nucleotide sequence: TGTGCCAGCGAGAGCCGGGACACTCGCTACGAGCAGTACTTC.

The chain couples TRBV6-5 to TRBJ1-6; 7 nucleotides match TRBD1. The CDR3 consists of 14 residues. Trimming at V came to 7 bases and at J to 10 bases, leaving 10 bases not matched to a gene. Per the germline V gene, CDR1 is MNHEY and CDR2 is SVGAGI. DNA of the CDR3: TGTGCCAGCAAGGTACAGGGGATTGGATCACCCCTCCACTTT. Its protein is CASKVQGIGSPLHF.

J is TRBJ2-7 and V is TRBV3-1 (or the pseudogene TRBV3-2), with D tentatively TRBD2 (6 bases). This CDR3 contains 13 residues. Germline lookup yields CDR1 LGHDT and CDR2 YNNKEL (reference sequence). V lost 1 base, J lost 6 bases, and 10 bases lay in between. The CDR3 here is CASSQVAGIEQYF. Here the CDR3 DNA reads TGTGCCAGCAGCCAAGTGGCGGGGATCGAGCAGTACTTC.

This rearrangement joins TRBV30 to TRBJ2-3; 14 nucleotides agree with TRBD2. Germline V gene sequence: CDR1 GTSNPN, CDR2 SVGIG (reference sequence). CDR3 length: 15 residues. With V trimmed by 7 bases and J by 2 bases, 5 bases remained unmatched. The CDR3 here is CASGTSGGFTDTQYF. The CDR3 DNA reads TGTGCCTCGGGGACTAGCGGGGGATTCACAGATACGCAGTATTTT.

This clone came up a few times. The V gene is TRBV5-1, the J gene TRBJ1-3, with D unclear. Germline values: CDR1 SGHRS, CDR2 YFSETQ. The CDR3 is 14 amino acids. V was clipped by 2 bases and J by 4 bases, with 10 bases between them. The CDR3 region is CASSLAGTGNTIYF. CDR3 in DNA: TGCGCCAGCAGCTTAGCAGGAACCGGAAACACCATATATTTT.

The CDR3 DNA is TGTGCCAGCAGCTCGACAGGGAATGAAAAACTGTTTTTT. It yields the protein CASSSTGNEKLFF. The genes are TRBV6-5 and TRBJ1-4, with 7 bases aligning to TRBD1. J was trimmed by 5 bases and V by 6 bases; bases with no gene match: 3. The CDR3 is 13 residues long. CDR1 and CDR2 (germline): MNHEY, SVGAGI.

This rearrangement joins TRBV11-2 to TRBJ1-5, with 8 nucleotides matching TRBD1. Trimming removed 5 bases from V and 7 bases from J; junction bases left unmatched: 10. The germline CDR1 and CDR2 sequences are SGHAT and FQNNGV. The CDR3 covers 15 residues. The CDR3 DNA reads TGTGCCAGCAGCCCCTCAGGGGGCGCATTGCAGCCCCAGCATTTT. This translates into CASSPSGGALQPQHF.

The CDR3: CSASTPVLNEQFF. DNA of the CDR3: TGCAGTGCTAGTACTCCGGTTCTCAATGAGCAGTTCTTC. This chain connects TRBV20-1 to TRBJ2-1; D unresolved. Germline CDR1 DFQATT, CDR2 SNEGSKA (reference sequence). V was cut by 3 bases and J by 6 bases, with 12 bases left in between. CDR3 length: 13 residues.

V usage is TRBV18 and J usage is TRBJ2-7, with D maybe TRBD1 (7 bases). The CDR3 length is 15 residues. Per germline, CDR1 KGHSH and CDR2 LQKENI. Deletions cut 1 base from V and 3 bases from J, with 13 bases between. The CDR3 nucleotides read TGTGCCAGCTCACCACTGGACAGGACTAACTACGAGCAGTACTTC. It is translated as CASSPLDRTNYEQYF.

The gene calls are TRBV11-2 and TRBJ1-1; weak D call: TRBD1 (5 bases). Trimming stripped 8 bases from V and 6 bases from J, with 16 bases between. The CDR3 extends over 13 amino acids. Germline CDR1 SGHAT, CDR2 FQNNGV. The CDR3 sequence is CASGRGTMAEAFF. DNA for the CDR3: TGTGCCAGCGGGAGGGGAACCATGGCTGAAGCTTTCTTT.

The CDR3 loop is CASSLSPTGNYGYTF. The CDR3 nucleotides are TGTGCCAGCAGCTTGTCTCCGACAGGGAACTATGGCTACACCTTC. The genes are TRBV5-4 and TRBJ1-2; the match to TRBD1 covers 7 bases. CDR3 length: 15 residues. V was pared by 1 base and J by 2 bases, with 5 bases of the junction left unmatched. CDR1 and CDR2 (germline): SGHNT, YYREEE (reference sequence).

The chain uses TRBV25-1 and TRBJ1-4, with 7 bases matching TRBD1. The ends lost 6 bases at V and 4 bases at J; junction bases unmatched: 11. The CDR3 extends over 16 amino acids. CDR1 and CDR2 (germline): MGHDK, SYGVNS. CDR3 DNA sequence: TGTGCCAGCAGCGCTCACCCACAGGGGATTAATGAAAAACTGTTTTTT. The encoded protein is CASSAHPQGINEKLFF.

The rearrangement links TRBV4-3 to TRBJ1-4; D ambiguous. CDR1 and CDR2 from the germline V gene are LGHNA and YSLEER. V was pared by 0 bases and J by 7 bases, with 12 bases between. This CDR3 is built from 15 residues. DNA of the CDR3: TGCGCCAGCAGCCAAGATACCGGGGTATTTGAAAAACTGTTTTTT. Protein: CASSQDTGVFEKLFF.